The table lists the clone carrying this T cell receptor (beta chain) with many counts. The antigen is undetermined. V lost 6 bases and J lost 1; bases outside the gene matches: 5. CDR1 is SGHRS and CDR2 is YFSETQ in the germline V gene. The CDR3 has 14 residues. Quantitative molecular-barcoded 5'-RACE generated the TCR beta libraries. TCRdb called the 5' RACE reads again in MiXCR, with one record for every CDR3 protein. The sample carries about 240,000 distinct CDR3 sequences, roughly 8.6% recorded once. The entry originates in a study of CD8 T cells in ankylosing spondylitis. Study outcomes and limitations: Significant enrichment of disease-linked clones was reportedly seen in matched ankylosing spondylitis synovial fluid. Among TCR beta sequences, a motif of several highly homologous variants appeared characteristic of ankylosing spondylitis blood.

The receptor's source is a male donor with ankylosing spondylitis or in good health (not recorded which). The sample consisted of blood, either unsorted or a sorted T cell fraction (not recorded which). V is TRBV5-1 and J is TRBJ1-1; 8 bases line up with TRBD1. The CDR3 loop is CASTDRVKNTEAFF. DNA for the CDR3: TGCGCCAGCACGGACAGGGTCAAGAACACTGAAGCTTTCTTT.